By sample fraction, the clone carrying this T cell receptor (beta chain) is medium-sized. The entry originates in a study of neurological immune-mediated disorders. TCRdb analysed the 5' RACE reads with MiXCR anew, one entry per CDR3 protein. Among tens of thousands of distinct CDR3 sequences listed, about an eighth were seen once. Preparation of the unsorted libraries drew on 2 million PBMCs stored at -80 C. Germline trimming cut 5 bases from V and 0 bases from J; bases unmatched to any gene: 9. The CDR3 sequence is 15 residues long. The V gene's germline CDR1 is DFQATT and CDR2 SNEGSKA (reference sequence).

Sequenced input: PBMCs. This chain joins TRBV20-1 and TRBJ1-2, with TRBD1 matching over 7 bases. The clonotype comes from an older woman with HTLV-1-associated myelopathy (HAM/TSP). The CDR3 spells CSADQGEGSNYGYTF. CDR3 bases: TGCAGTGCTGACCAGGGGGAGGGGTCTAACTATGGCTACACCTTC.